One sample yielded the 22 T cell receptor beta chains listed below, sequenced in a study of blood T cell repertoires in COVID-19. Sequenced by immunoSEQ multiplex PCR; TCRdb stores in-frame clones only, minus some. Of 330,000 or so clones listed, approximately 88% are singletons. The sample taken for sequencing was peripheral blood. The source is a man aged 25-45 years with COVID-19, enrolled during active disease.

The chain couples TRBV29-1 to TRBJ1-5, with D unresolved. The length of the CDR3 is 13 residues. Trimming took 7 bases from V and 4 from J, leaving 14 bases between them. Germline CDR1 reads SQVTM; CDR2 reads ANQGSEA. The CDR3 sequence is CSAQSGGNQPQHF. The CDR3 DNA reads TGCAGCGCCCAAAGTGGAGGGAATCAGCCCCAGCATTTT. The full variable domain, with the rest looked up from reference TRBV29-1 and TRBJ1-5, is SAVISQKPSRDICQRGTSLTIQCQVDSQVTMMFWYRQQPGQSLTLIATANQGSEATYESGFVIDKFPISRPNLTFSTLTVSNMSPEDSSIYLCSAQSGGNQPQHFGDGTRLSIL.

This chain connects TRBV5-6 to TRBJ2-2; TRBD1 is a possible D gene (6 bases). CDR1 is SGHDT, CDR2 YYEEEE, per germline. The CDR3 spans 16 residues. V lost 1 base, J lost 0 bases, and 10 bases lay in between. CDR3 region: CASSLWRQANTGELFF. The CDR3 nucleotides are TGTGCCAGCAGCTTGTGGAGACAGGCGAACACCGGGGAGCTGTTTTTT.

Details on this clone: The sample contains more than one DNA sequence encoding this CDR3. This sequence joins TRBV6-6 and TRBJ2-3; D uncertain. CDR3 length equals 13 residues. Deletions cut 4 bases from V and 1 base from J, with 6 bases between. CDR1 and CDR2 (germline): MNHNY, SVGAGI (reference sequence). CDR3 nucleotide sequence: TGTGCCAGCAGTTTAGCAGGCACAGATACGCAGTATTTT. It codes for CASSLAGTDTQYF.

This clone was seen only once. This sequence joins TRBV7-2 and TRBJ1-5; perhaps TRBD1 as D (6 bases). Germline CDR1 SGHTA, CDR2 FQGNSA. Trimming left V 6 bases short and J 3 bases short, with 18 bases between. The CDR3 has 16 residues. The chain's CDR3 is CASSSQLDRINQPQHF. For the CDR3, the DNA is TGTGCCAGCAGTTCCCAATTAGACAGGATCAATCAGCCCCAGCATTTT.

The CDR3 sequence: CASSQEISLPQHF. The CDR3 region has the DNA TGCGCCAGCAGCCAAGAGATCTCACTGCCCCAGCATTTT. This chain connects TRBV4-3 to TRBJ1-5; no reliable D call. The CDR3 runs 13 residues. Germline V gene sequence: CDR1 LGHNA, CDR2 YSLEER. V was pared by 0 bases and J by 9 bases, with 9 bases between.

J is TRBJ1-1 and V is TRBV20-1, with D hard to call. Trimming shortened V by 3 bases and J by 7 bases, and 9 bases separated the two germline ends. The CDR3 spans 11 residues. Germline assignment: CDR1 DFQATT and CDR2 SNEGSKA (reference sequence). This CDR3 is CSARPGGEAFF. CDR3 bases: TGCAGTGCTAGGCCCGGCGGTGAAGCTTTCTTT.

The chain is built from TRBV27 and TRBJ1-1; D is unclear. Trimming left V 3 bases short and J 3 bases short, with 14 bases between. CDR3 size: 15 residues. From germline, CDR1 is MNHEY and CDR2 SMNVEV (reference sequence). The CDR3 sequence: CASSLRGRGDTEAFF. The CDR3 DNA sequence: TGTGCCAGCAGTTTGCGAGGGCGTGGGGACACTGAAGCTTTCTTT.

The rearrangement uses TRBV30 and TRBJ2-5; 11 positions match TRBD2. CDR1 is GTSNPN, CDR2 SVGIG, per germline (reference sequence). V lost 2 bases to trimming and J lost 5 bases; unmatched junction nucleotides: 13. There are 17 residues in the CDR3. For the CDR3, the DNA is TGTGCCTGGAGTAAATTTAAACTAGCGGGAGCAGGGGAGACCCAGTACTTC. The encoded protein is CAWSKFKLAGAGETQYF.

The gene calls are TRBV14 and TRBJ1-1; D unclear. Per germline, CDR1 SGHDN and CDR2 FVKESK. The CDR3 is 13 residues long. Trimming pared 6 bases from V and 8 bases from J, leaving 16 bases between. The CDR3 DNA sequence: TGTGCCAGCAGTATTGGATTCGGGAGGGAAGCTTTCTTT. Its translation: CASSIGFGREAFF.

This chain links TRBV7-2 with TRBJ1-1; D remains unclear. From germline, CDR1 is SGHTA and CDR2 FQGNSA. The V end lost 1 base, the J end lost 1 base, and 13 bases lay between the germline ends. This CDR3 comprises 16 residues. The CDR3 spells CASSLDQMRQNTEAFF. In nucleotides, the CDR3 is TGTGCCAGCAGCTTAGATCAAATGAGGCAGAACACTGAAGCTTTCTTT.

The chain is built from TRBV4-3 and TRBJ2-3; TRBD2 agrees at 13 bases. The CDR3 sequence is 18 residues long. CDR1 and CDR2 (germline): LGHNA, YSLEER. J was trimmed by 3 bases and V by 2 bases; bases with no gene match: 8. The CDR3 is CASSQQGLAGVMTDTQYF. Here the CDR3 DNA reads TGCGCCAGCAGCCAACAAGGACTAGCGGGGGTTATGACAGATACGCAGTATTTT.

This clone was counted only a few times. In DNA form, the CDR3 reads TGTGCCAGCTCAAAGACTAGCGGGGCTCCCTACGAGCAGTACTTC. Translating it yields CASSKTSGAPYEQYF. V and J are TRBV18 and TRBJ2-7, with TRBD2 identical over 11 bases. The ends lost 5 bases at V and 2 bases at J; junction bases unmatched: 5. The CDR3 covers 15 residues. The germline V gene encodes CDR1 KGHSH and CDR2 LQKENI.

V and J are TRBV19 and TRBJ2-1; TRBD2 matches at 8 bases. Germline V gene lookup returns CDR1 LNHDA and CDR2 SQIVND (reference sequence). The CDR3 length is 16 residues. Unmatched junction bases numbered 9, after V lost 5 bases and J lost 3 bases. Written as DNA, the CDR3 is TGTGCCAGTAGTGGCGGGAGGACTGGCGTCTACAATGAGCAGTTCTTC. It translates to CASSGGRTGVYNEQFF.

The chain has TRBV2 and TRBJ1-2, with a tentative D call TRBD1 (6 bases). Per germline, CDR1 SNHLY and CDR2 FYNNEI. Trimming shortened V by 7 bases and J by 5 bases, and 14 bases separated the two germline ends. This CDR3 has 13 residues. CDR3 protein: CASTLKGGYGYTF. CDR3 DNA: TGTGCCAGCACCCTGAAAGGGGGTTATGGCTACACCTTC.

V gene TRBV15 combines with J gene TRBJ2-5; 9 bases fit TRBD2. This CDR3 has 17 amino acids. V was pared by 0 bases and J by 0 bases, with 5 bases of the junction left unmatched. Per germline, CDR1 LNHNV and CDR2 YYDKDF (reference sequence). The CDR3 loop reads CATSRDWREGYQETQYF. The CDR3 DNA reads as TGTGCCACCAGCAGAGATTGGCGGGAGGGGTACCAAGAGACCCAGTACTTC.

The chain recombines TRBV20-1 with TRBJ2-7; the match to TRBD2 covers 7 bases. Per germline, CDR1 DFQATT and CDR2 SNEGSKA (reference sequence). The CDR3 consists of 11 residues. V was pared by 7 bases and J by 4 bases, with 4 bases of the junction left unmatched. The CDR3 nucleotides are TGCAGTGTCGGGCGGGGGTACGAGCAGTACTTC. Translating it yields CSVGRGYEQYF.

V is TRBV6-5 and J is TRBJ1-2, with D tentatively TRBD1 (6 bases). Germline loops: CDR1 MNHEY, CDR2 SVGAGI. The V gene lost 7 bases and the J gene lost 4 bases, with 13 bases spanning the gap. This CDR3 contains 13 residues. CDR3 in amino acids: CASTGGHFYGYTF. CDR3 DNA: TGTGCCAGCACGGGGGGACATTTCTATGGCTACACCTTC.

This chain uses TRBV28 with TRBJ1-1, with 7 bases lining up with TRBD1. The length of the CDR3 is 15 residues. The J segment lost 5 bases and the V segment lost 7 bases, leaving 13 bases of the junction unmatched. In germline, CDR1 is MDHEN, CDR2 SYDVKM. The CDR3 DNA is TGTGCCAGCAATCCCCCGACAGGGATGGTAACTGAAGCTTTCTTT. This gives the protein CASNPPTGMVTEAFF.

The chain has TRBV2 and TRBJ2-7, with D maybe TRBD2 (6 bases). CDR1 and CDR2 (germline): SNHLY, FYNNEI. V was clipped by 3 bases and J by 6 bases, with 18 bases between them. The CDR3 has 15 amino acids. The CDR3 spells CASSEGPWRVSEQYF. CDR3 nucleotide sequence: TGTGCCAGCAGTGAGGGACCCTGGAGGGTGTCCGAGCAGTACTTC.

This clone appeared a single time. The same CDR3 arises from other DNA sequences in this sample as well. The rearrangement joins TRBV7-2 to TRBJ1-4; D uncertain. The length of the CDR3 is 14 residues. Germline assignment: CDR1 SGHTA and CDR2 FQGNSA. V was clipped by 2 bases and J by 1 base, with 5 bases between them. CDR3 bases: TGTGCCAGCAGCTTACGCGGAACTAATGAAAAACTGTTTTTT. This codes for CASSLRGTNEKLFF.

The V gene is TRBV7-9, the J gene TRBJ2-6, with TRBD1 as a possible D gene (6 bases). Germline-derived CDR1 and CDR2 are SEHNR and FQNEAQ (reference sequence). This CDR3 has 17 residues. The V gene lost 7 bases and the J gene lost 2 bases, with 18 bases spanning the gap. The CDR3: CASIHNRDTPGANVLTF. CDR3 in DNA: TGTGCCAGCATCCATAACAGGGATACTCCTGGGGCCAACGTCCTGACTTTC.

This rearrangement joins TRBV6-5 to TRBJ1-4; 8 nucleotides align to TRBD1. Germline CDR1 is MNHEY and CDR2 is SVGAGI. V was pared by 5 bases and J by 6 bases, with 5 bases of the junction left unmatched. The CDR3 spans 14 residues. CDR3 nucleotide sequence: TGTGCCAGCAGTCGGACAGGGAGGGATGAAAAACTGTTTTTT. Translated: CASSRTGRDEKLFF.